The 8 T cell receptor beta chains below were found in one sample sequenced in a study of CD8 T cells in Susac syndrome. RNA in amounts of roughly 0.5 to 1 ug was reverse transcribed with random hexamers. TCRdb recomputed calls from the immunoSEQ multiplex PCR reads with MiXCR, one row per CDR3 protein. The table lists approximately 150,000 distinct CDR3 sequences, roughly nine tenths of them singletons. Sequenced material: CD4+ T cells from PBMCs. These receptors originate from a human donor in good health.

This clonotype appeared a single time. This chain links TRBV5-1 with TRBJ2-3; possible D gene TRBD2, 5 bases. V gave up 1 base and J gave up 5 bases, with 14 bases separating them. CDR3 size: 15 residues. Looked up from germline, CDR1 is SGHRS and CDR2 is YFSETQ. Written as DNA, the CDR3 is TGCGCCAGCAGCTTGCTTTATCTCGGGATAGATACGCAGTATTTT. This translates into CASSLLYLGIDTQYF. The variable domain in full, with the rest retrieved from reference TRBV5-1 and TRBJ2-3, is KAGVTQTPRYLIKTRGQQVTLSCSPISGHRSVSWYQQTPGQGLQFLFEYFSETQRNKGNFPGRFSGRQFSNSRSEMNVSTLELGDSALYLCASSLLYLGIDTQYFGPGTRLTVL.

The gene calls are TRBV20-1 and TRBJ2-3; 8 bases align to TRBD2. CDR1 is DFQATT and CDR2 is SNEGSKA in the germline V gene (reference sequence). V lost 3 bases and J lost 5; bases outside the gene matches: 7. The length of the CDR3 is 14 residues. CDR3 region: CSASGLAREDTQYF. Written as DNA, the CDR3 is TGCAGTGCTAGTGGACTAGCCCGCGAAGATACGCAGTATTTT.

In DNA, the CDR3 is TGTGCCATCAGTGGTTGGAGGAGTACAGATACGCAGTATTTT. Translation: CAISGWRSTDTQYF. The chain employs TRBV10-3 and TRBJ2-3, with D possibly being TRBD2 (5 bases). Germline lookup yields CDR1 ENHRY and CDR2 SYGVKD. The V end lost 4 bases, the J end lost 3 bases, and 11 bases lay between the germline ends. The CDR3 loop spans 14 amino acids.

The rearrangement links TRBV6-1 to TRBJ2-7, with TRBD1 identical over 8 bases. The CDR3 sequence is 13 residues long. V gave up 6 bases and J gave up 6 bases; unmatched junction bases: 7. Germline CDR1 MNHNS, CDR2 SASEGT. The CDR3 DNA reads TGTGCCAGCAGACTAGGACAGGGCGGCGAGCAGTACTTC. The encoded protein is CASRLGQGGEQYF.

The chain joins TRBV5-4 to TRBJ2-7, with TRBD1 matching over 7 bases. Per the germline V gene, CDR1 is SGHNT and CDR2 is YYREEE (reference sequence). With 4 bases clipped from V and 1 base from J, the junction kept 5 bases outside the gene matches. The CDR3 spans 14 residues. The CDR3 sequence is CASSLKDRSYEQYF. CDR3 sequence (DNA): TGTGCCAGCAGCCTTAAGGACAGGTCCTACGAGCAGTACTTC. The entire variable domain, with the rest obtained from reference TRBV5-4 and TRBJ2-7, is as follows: ETGVTQSPTHLIKTRGQQVTLRCSSQSGHNTVSWYQQALGQGPQFIFQYYREEENGRGNFPPRFSGLQFPNYSSELNVNALELDDSALYLCASSLKDRSYEQYFGPGTRLTVT.

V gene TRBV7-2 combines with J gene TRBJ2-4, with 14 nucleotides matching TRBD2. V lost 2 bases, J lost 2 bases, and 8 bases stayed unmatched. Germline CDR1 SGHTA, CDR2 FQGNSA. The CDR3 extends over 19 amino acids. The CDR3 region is CASSLFVGLAGVTKNIQYF. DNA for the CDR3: TGTGCCAGCAGCTTATTTGTGGGACTAGCGGGGGTTACCAAAAACATTCAGTACTTC. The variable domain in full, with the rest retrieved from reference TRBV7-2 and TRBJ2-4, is GAGVSQSPSNKVTEKGKDVELRCDPISGHTALYWYRQSLGQGLEFLIYFQGNSAPDKSGLPSDRFSAERTGGSVSTLTIQRTQQEDSAVYLCASSLFVGLAGVTKNIQYFGAGTRLSVL.

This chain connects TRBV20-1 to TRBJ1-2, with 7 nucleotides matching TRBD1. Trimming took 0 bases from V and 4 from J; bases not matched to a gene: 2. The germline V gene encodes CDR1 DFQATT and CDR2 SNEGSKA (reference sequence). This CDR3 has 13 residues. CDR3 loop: CSARDRDSYGYTF. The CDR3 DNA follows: TGCAGTGCTAGAGATAGGGACAGCTATGGCTACACCTTC.

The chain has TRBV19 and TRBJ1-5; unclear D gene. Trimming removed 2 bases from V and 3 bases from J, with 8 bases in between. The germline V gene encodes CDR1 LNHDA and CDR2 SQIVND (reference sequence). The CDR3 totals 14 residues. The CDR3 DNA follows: TGTGCCAGTAGTATACAGTACCTCAATCAGCCCCAGCATTTT. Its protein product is CASSIQYLNQPQHF.